This T cell receptor beta chain was identified in a study of immune evolution from preneoplasia to lung adenocarcinoma. General study results and limits: From normal lung to invasive adenocarcinoma, top clone frequencies appeared to decrease.

Histologic diagnosis was independently verified by two lung pathologists. Nucleic acids came from premalignant or tumor cells enriched by macro-dissection. V was trimmed by 4 bases and J by 3 bases, leaving 14 bases between them. This CDR3 spans 15 amino acids. Germline-derived CDR1 and CDR2 are SGHRS and YFSETQ. Comment on this clone: As yet, its antigen is unknown.

Measured with immunoSEQ multiplex PCR; TCRdb has only the in-frame clones, and not every one. The profile shows 9,500 to 15,000 clones, around 85% of them singletons. Input material: FFPE tissue from an adenomatous hyperplasia lung lesion. As to subset: atypical adenomatous hyperplasia (AAH), lung preneoplasia. The chain combines TRBV5-1 with TRBJ2-1; the D is unclear. The sequence derives from a person aged 50-70 years with lung adenocarcinoma. Here the CDR3 reads CASSRGRTDYNEQFF. The CDR3 DNA follows: TGCGCCAGCAGCAGAGGACGGACGGACTACAATGAGCAGTTCTTC.